This T cell receptor beta chain was profiled in a study of T cell repertoires in cytomegalovirus infection. Trimming cost V 6 bases and J 5 bases, with 16 bases left between them. CDR3 length: 15 residues. CDR1 and CDR2 from the germline V gene are LNHNV and YYDKDF (reference sequence). This clonotype has only a few counts. TCRdb processed the reads anew with MiXCR; each CDR3 protein has one entry. The table includes about 180,000 distinct CDR3 sequences, around 14% detected once. The source is a human donor in good health (CMV status not recorded). Some clones in this sample may be carry-over from other donors' samples. Source material: PBMCs. The chain recombines TRBV15 with TRBJ2-2; perhaps TRBD2 as D (6 bases). The CDR3 region has the DNA TGTGCCACCAGGGAGGGCTCCACCGATACCGGGGAGCTGTTTTTT. It translates to CATREGSTDTGELFF.